The 22 T cell receptor beta chains given below trace back to one sample, sequenced in a study of shared clonotypes between healthy human individuals. This table comes from immunoSEQ multiplex PCR, and its TCRdb copy is limited to in-frame clones, with some not included. The sample lists around 88,000 clones, around 68% occurring once. Sample: memory CD8+ T cells sorted from blood. Indicated subset: CD45RO+ cells pooled with CCR7-negative TemRA cells. These receptors came from a man younger than 45 in good health.

The gene calls are TRBV14 and TRBJ2-5, with 7 positions matching TRBD2. Germline V gene lookup returns CDR1 SGHDN and CDR2 FVKESK. V shed 3 bases and J 6 bases; nucleotides not matched to a gene: 4. The CDR3 length is 13 residues. The CDR3 reads CASSQWDYQTQYF. The CDR3 nucleotides read TGTGCCAGCAGCCAGTGGGACTACCAGACCCAGTACTTC.

This clone was detected only a few times. The chain employs TRBV14 and TRBJ2-5; D is unclear. V shed 0 bases and J shed 5 bases, with 10 bases lying between them. From germline, CDR1 is SGHDN and CDR2 FVKESK. The CDR3 loop spans 14 amino acids. The CDR3 DNA reads TGTGCCAGCAGCCAAGATTTTGGGATGGAGACCCAGTACTTC. Protein product: CASSQDFGMETQYF.

In this sample, this clone turned up once. This rearrangement joins TRBV6-4 to TRBJ2-1; TRBD2 is a possible D gene (6 bases). V shed 8 bases and J shed 2 bases, with 16 bases lying between them. The CDR3 sequence is 15 residues long. The germline V gene encodes CDR1 MRHNA and CDR2 SNTAGT. CDR3: CASSVGEAAYNEQFF. The DNA of the CDR3 is TGTGCCAGCTCTGTTGGGGAGGCCGCCTACAATGAGCAGTTCTTC.

This clone has a single count. V usage is TRBV27 and J usage is TRBJ2-7, with D uncertain. Deletions cut 2 bases from V and 5 bases from J, with 13 bases between. The CDR3 contains 14 residues. Germline V gene data show CDR1 as MNHEY and CDR2 as SMNVEV (reference sequence). CDR3 sequence: CASSLRLPTDEQYF. In nucleotides, the CDR3 is TGTGCCAGCAGTTTACGTCTCCCAACGGACGAGCAGTACTTC.

The chain links TRBV28 to TRBJ2-5, with TRBD2 matching over 8 bases. V trimming: 1 base; J trimming: 2 bases; junction bases outside the gene matches: 3. Germline V CDR1 and CDR2: MDHEN, SYDVKM. This CDR3 region has 15 residues. The CDR3 coding sequence is TGTGCCAGCAGTTTATTGACGGGAGGGCAAGAGACCCAGTACTTC. Translated: CASSLLTGGQETQYF. The full variable domain, completed using reference TRBV28 and TRBJ2-5, is DVKVTQSSRYLVKRTGEKVFLECVQDMDHENMFWYRQDPGLGLRLIYFSYDVKMKEKGDIPEGYSVSREKKERFSLILESASTNQTSMYLCASSLLTGGQETQYFGPGTRLLVL.

This clone was counted once. The V gene is TRBV15, the J gene TRBJ2-7, with 8 positions matching TRBD2. The J segment lost 0 bases and the V segment lost 5 bases, leaving 15 bases of the junction unmatched. Per germline, CDR1 LNHNV and CDR2 YYDKDF (reference sequence). The CDR3 spans 18 residues. DNA for the CDR3: TGTGCCACCAGCCGACGAGCGGGAGAATCCTACAGCTCCTACGAGCAGTACTTC. It specifies CATSRRAGESYSSYEQYF.

The chain is built from TRBV18 and TRBJ2-5; D could derive from TRBD1 or TRBD2 (5 bases each). Germline V gene sequence: CDR1 KGHSH, CDR2 LQKENI. Trimming shortened V by 0 bases and J by 7 bases, and 12 bases separated the two germline ends. CDR3 length: 14 amino acids. The CDR3 sequence is CASSPPGRFGTQYF. The CDR3 bases are TGTGCCAGCTCACCACCGGGACGGTTTGGGACCCAGTACTTC.

This clone has just a few counts. The chain links TRBV27 to TRBJ1-1; maybe TRBD1 (5 bases). The CDR3 has 15 amino acids. Between the trimmed V and J ends, which lost 1 base and 2 bases, there was a span of 11 bases. Germline values: CDR1 MNHEY, CDR2 SMNVEV (reference sequence). CDR3 amino acids: CASSLYGAGNTEAFF. In nucleotides, the CDR3 is TGTGCCAGCAGTTTATACGGGGCAGGAAACACTGAAGCTTTCTTT.

V gene TRBV28 combines with J gene TRBJ2-7; 7 bases are shared with TRBD1. The V gene end was trimmed by 4 bases and the J gene end by 0 bases; junction bases not matched to a gene: 3. The CDR3 totals 14 residues. CDR1 and CDR2 from the germline V gene are MDHEN and SYDVKM. The CDR3 DNA follows: TGTGCCAGCAGTTGGGGACAGACCTCCTACGAGCAGTACTTC. The encoded protein is CASSWGQTSYEQYF.

The rearrangement joins TRBV7-8 to TRBJ2-2; no definite D call. Trimming stripped 2 bases from V and 3 bases from J, with 7 bases between. Germline V gene data show CDR1 as SGHVS and CDR2 as FQNEAQ. The CDR3 totals 14 residues. The chain's CDR3 is CASSLSRYTGELFF. CDR3 DNA: TGTGCCAGCAGCTTATCGAGGTACACCGGGGAGCTGTTTTTT.

The chain combines TRBV10-3 with TRBJ1-1; D remains ambiguous. This CDR3 comprises 13 residues. V shed 7 bases and J shed 3 bases, with 12 bases lying between them. Germline CDR1 ENHRY, CDR2 SYGVKD. CDR3 residues: CAIKAQAYTEAFF. CDR3 coding DNA: TGTGCCATCAAAGCCCAGGCCTACACTGAAGCTTTCTTT.

CDR3 in amino acids: CASSGGWTSVNIQYF. DNA for the CDR3: TGTGCCAGCAGTGGCGGCTGGACTAGCGTTAACATTCAGTACTTC. This chain uses TRBV28 with TRBJ2-4, with 9 bases lining up with TRBD2. J lost 7 bases, V lost 5 bases, and 9 bases had no gene match. From germline, CDR1 is MDHEN and CDR2 SYDVKM. The CDR3 is 15 amino acids.

DNA of the CDR3: TGTGCCAGTAGTCCGATAGCGGGAGAAAGCAACGAGCAGTACTTC. As protein: CASSPIAGESNEQYF. The chain carries TRBV19 and TRBJ2-7; 9 bases map to TRBD2. Germline values: CDR1 LNHDA, CDR2 SQIVND (reference sequence). Germline trimming cut 5 bases from V and 5 bases from J; bases unmatched to any gene: 10. This CDR3 is built from 15 residues.

CDR3 nucleotides: TGCGCCAGCAGACTAGCGGGAGGGCTCTACGAGCAGTACTTC. Amino acid sequence: CASRLAGGLYEQYF. The rearrangement joins TRBV10-2 to TRBJ2-7; 13 bases map to TRBD2. CDR1 and CDR2 from the germline V gene are WSHSY and SAAADI. The CDR3 runs 14 residues. V lost 6 bases, J lost 3 bases, and 2 bases stayed unmatched.

The chain has TRBV5-4 and TRBJ2-5, with D possibly being TRBD1 (6 bases). V was cut by 4 bases and J by 5 bases, with 18 bases left in between. The CDR3 runs 15 residues. Germline CDR1 and CDR2: SGHNT and YYREEE (reference sequence). CDR3 loop: CASSLGNRELETQYF. CDR3 in DNA: TGTGCCAGCAGCCTGGGAAACAGGGAATTGGAGACCCAGTACTTC.

This chain links TRBV30 with TRBJ2-7; D is uncertain. Trimming shortened V by 6 bases and J by 5 bases, and 5 bases separated the two germline ends. The CDR3 totals 9 residues. CDR1 is GTSNPN and CDR2 is SVGIG in the germline V gene (reference sequence). The CDR3 sequence: CACPDEQYF. The DNA of the CDR3 is TGTGCCTGTCCGGACGAGCAGTACTTC.

This clone appeared a few times. This chain joins TRBV28 and TRBJ2-3; no reliable D call. Germline CDR1 and CDR2: MDHEN and SYDVKM. V lost 6 bases, J lost 7 bases, and 11 bases lay in between. The CDR3 is made up of 12 amino acids. CDR3 residues: CASSLVRYTQYF. CDR3 nucleotide sequence: TGTGCCAGCAGCCTCGTTCGGTATACGCAGTATTTT.

The chain combines TRBV30 with TRBJ1-2; 8 bases agree with TRBD1. V lost 3 bases, J lost 3 bases, and 3 bases stayed unmatched. CDR1 and CDR2 from the germline V gene are GTSNPN and SVGIG (reference sequence). The CDR3 is made up of 13 amino acids. The CDR3 here is CAWSRGQDYGYTF. The CDR3 DNA sequence: TGTGCCTGGAGCAGGGGGCAGGACTATGGCTACACCTTC. Looking up the rest from reference TRBV30 and TRBJ1-2 gives the full variable domain: SQTIHQWPATLVQPVGSPLSLECTVEGTSNPNLYWYRQAAGRGLQLLFYSVGIGQISSEVPQNLSASRPQDRQFILSSKKLLLSDSGFYLCAWSRGQDYGYTFGSGTRLTVV.

Many counts were recorded for this clone. The chain carries TRBV18 and TRBJ1-1, with no clear D. This CDR3 region has 13 residues. Trimming removed 3 bases from V and 5 bases from J, with 10 bases in between. Germline-derived CDR1 and CDR2 are KGHSH and LQKENI. The CDR3 here is CASSPDGWTEAFF. The CDR3 DNA is TGTGCCAGCTCACCGGACGGGTGGACTGAAGCTTTCTTT.

The V call is TRBV29-1, the J call TRBJ2-3; D possibly corresponds to TRBD1 (5 bases). Germline V gene data show CDR1 as SQVTM and CDR2 as ANQGSEA. Between the trimmed V and J ends, which lost 2 bases and 6 bases, there was a span of 21 bases. The CDR3 has 16 residues. The CDR3 sequence is CSVESWAQEPRDTQYF. CDR3 DNA sequence: TGCAGCGTTGAAAGTTGGGCACAGGAGCCCCGCGATACGCAGTATTTT.

The genes are TRBV7-9 and TRBJ2-2; 9 nucleotides agree with TRBD1. V was pared by 5 bases and J by 6 bases, with 1 base of the junction left unmatched. This CDR3 has 13 amino acids. Germline CDR1 is SEHNR and CDR2 is FQNEAQ (reference sequence). The CDR3 loop reads CASSRTGAGELFF. As DNA, the CDR3 is TGTGCCAGCAGCCGGACAGGGGCCGGGGAGCTGTTTTTT. Supplemented by reference TRBV7-9 and TRBJ2-2, the full variable domain reads DTGVSQNPRHKITKRGQNVTFRCDPISEHNRLYWYRQTLGQGPEFLTYFQNEAQLEKSRLLSDRFSAERPKGSFSTLEIQRTEQGDSAMYLCASSRTGAGELFFGEGSRLTVL.

The chain is built from TRBV29-1 and TRBJ1-1; no clear D. The V end lost 5 bases, the J end lost 1 base, and 5 bases lay between the germline ends. Germline V gene lookup returns CDR1 SQVTM and CDR2 ANQGSEA. This CDR3 has 11 amino acids. CDR3 loop: CSVRWNTEAFF. In nucleotides, the CDR3 is TGCAGCGTTCGGTGGAACACTGAAGCTTTCTTT.